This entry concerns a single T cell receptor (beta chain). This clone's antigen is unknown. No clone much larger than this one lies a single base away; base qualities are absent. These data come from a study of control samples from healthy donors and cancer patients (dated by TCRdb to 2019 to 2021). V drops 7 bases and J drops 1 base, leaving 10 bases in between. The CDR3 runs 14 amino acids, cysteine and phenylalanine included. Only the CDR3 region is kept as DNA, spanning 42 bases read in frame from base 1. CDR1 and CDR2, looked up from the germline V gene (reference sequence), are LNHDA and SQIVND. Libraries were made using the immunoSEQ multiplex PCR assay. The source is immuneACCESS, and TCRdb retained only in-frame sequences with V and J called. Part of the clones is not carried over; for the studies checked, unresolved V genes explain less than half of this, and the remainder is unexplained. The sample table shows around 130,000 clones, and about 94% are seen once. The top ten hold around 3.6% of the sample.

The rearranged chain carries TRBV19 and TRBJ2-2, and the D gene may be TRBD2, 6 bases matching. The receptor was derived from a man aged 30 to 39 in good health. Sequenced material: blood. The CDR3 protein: CASKLGGNTGELFF. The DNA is TGTGCCAGTAAACTGGGGGGGAACACCGGGGAGCTGTTTTTT.